This record concerns one TCR beta chain sequence. Its antigen is unidentified. The CDR3 runs to 14 residues. The germline CDR1 and CDR2 sequences are MNHEY and SMNVEV (reference sequence). V trimming: 6 bases; J trimming: 3 bases; junction bases outside the gene matches: 2. These data originate in a study of T cell responses to AZD1222 COVID-19 vaccine. Findings of the study overall: Without day 14 samples, only post-peak T cell repertoires were studied. Baseline seropositivity occurred in only a handful of AZD1222 recipients. Donors were chiefly white British, with a greater number of females, and clonal diversity was perhaps underestimated.

Pooled together were second doses at about 4 or about 12 weeks. Sequenced by immunoSEQ multiplex PCR; TCRdb stores in-frame clones only, minus some. The table lists over 130,000 clones, more than 85% of them singletons. The sequence derives from an adult who received the AZD1222 COVID-19 vaccine. V gene TRBV27 combines with J gene TRBJ2-3; TRBD1 matches 11 bases. Source: peripheral blood, taken 28 days after the second AZD1222 dose. The CDR3 region is CASSGQGATDTQYF. The CDR3 region has the DNA TGTGCCAGCAGCGGACAGGGGGCTACAGATACGCAGTATTTT.